A single T cell receptor (beta chain) is shown here with its context. Its specificity is not known. The CDR3 is made up of 13 amino acids. Looked up from germline, CDR1 is MNHEY and CDR2 is SMNVEV (reference sequence). V lost 5 bases to trimming and J lost 1 base, with 8 bases between them. With 60 Vbeta and 13 Jbeta primers, the PCR was carried out. Repertoires were generated with immunoSEQ multiplex PCR, while TCRdb's copy carries only in-frame clones and drops some. Recorded for this sample: some 150,000 clones. The entry originates in a study of cytomegalovirus exposure and HLA in healthy donors. Study-wide results and limits: Accounts indicate the classifier identified cytomegalovirus status with strong specificity and sensitivity.

The chain combines TRBV27 with TRBJ1-1; D gene unclear. The sequence was obtained from a woman under 30 in good health and CMV-seropositive. The specimen was PBMCs. The CDR3 protein is CASSQTPNTEAFF. Written as DNA, the CDR3 is TGTGCCAGCAGTCAGACACCGAACACTGAAGCTTTCTTT.